This T cell receptor beta chain was sequenced for a study of preoperative IRX-2 immunotherapy in early breast cancer. Germline values: CDR1 MDHEN, CDR2 SYDVKM. Trimming at V came to 6 bases and at J to 7 bases, leaving 9 bases not matched to a gene. The CDR3 consists of 15 residues. Treatment indicated: preoperative locoregional IRX-2 cytokine immunotherapy. This phase Ib study tested locoregional IRX-2 cytokine immunotherapy given before surgery. Repertoires were generated with immunoSEQ multiplex PCR, while TCRdb's copy carries only in-frame clones and drops some. The table lists about 23,000 clones, 75% to 90% of them singletons, with about 9.4% in the top ten.

The sequence was obtained from a human donor with breast cancer. The chain combines TRBV28 with TRBJ1-4; 9 bases line up with TRBD1. This sample comprised tumor tissue, obtained after IRX-2 immunotherapy. CDR3 sequence: CASSWPGQGSEKLFF. As DNA, the CDR3 is TGTGCCAGCAGCTGGCCCGGACAGGGGAGTGAAAAACTGTTTTTT.